What follows are 15 T cell receptor beta chains derived from one specimen sequenced in a study of blood T cell repertoires in COVID-19. Sequencing was performed with immunoSEQ multiplex PCR; in TCRdb, only in-frame clones are kept and a portion is missing. The sample records some 200,000 clones, about four fifths being singletons. The sample taken for sequencing was peripheral blood. The origin of the receptors is a woman aged 35 to 49 with acute or convalescent COVID-19.

CDR3 DNA sequence: TGTGCCAGCGAGATTTTACAGGGTTTAAAATTAGGGGTGGATGAGCAGTTCTTC. It yields the protein CASEILQGLKLGVDEQFF. V gene TRBV21-1 combines with J gene TRBJ2-1; TRBD1 was called by the table and not checked on the DNA. TRBV21-1 counts as a pseudogene. The CDR3 totals 18 residues.

The rearrangement uses TRBV14 and TRBJ2-1; 9 nucleotides agree with TRBD2. From germline, CDR1 is SGHDN and CDR2 FVKESK. The CDR3 runs to 15 residues. Germline trimming cut 4 bases from V and 4 bases from J; bases unmatched to any gene: 5. CDR3 residues: CASSRRREGYNEQFF. Here the CDR3 DNA reads TGTGCCAGCAGCCGACGGCGGGAGGGATACAATGAGCAGTTCTTC. Filled out from reference TRBV14 and TRBJ2-1, the complete variable domain reads EAGVTQFPSHSVIEKGQTVTLRCDPISGHDNLYWYRRVMGKEIKFLLHFVKESKQDESGMPNNRFLAERTGGTYSTLKVQPAELEDSGVYFCASSRRREGYNEQFFGPGTRLTVL.

This clone has a single count. The rearrangement links TRBV5-4 to TRBJ1-2; 7 nucleotides match TRBD1. The J segment lost 10 bases and the V segment lost 0 bases, leaving 9 bases of the junction unmatched. The germline CDR1 and CDR2 sequences are SGHNT and YYREEE (reference sequence). The CDR3 loop spans 14 amino acids. CDR3 bases: TGTGCCAGCAGCTTGGCCGGGACAGACGTCCTCTACACCTTC. Translation gives CASSLAGTDVLYTF.

This rearrangement joins TRBV7-2 to TRBJ2-7, with 7 bases lining up with TRBD2. The V segment lost 1 base and the J segment 1 base; nucleotides outside the gene matches: 4. The CDR3 runs to 15 residues. In germline, CDR1 is SGHTA, CDR2 FQGNSA. The CDR3 reads CASSLERGGSYEQYF. The DNA for the CDR3 is TGTGCCAGCAGCTTAGAGCGGGGTGGATCCTACGAGCAGTACTTC.

The gene calls are TRBV7-2 and TRBJ1-4; TRBD1 might be the D (5 bases). Germline V CDR1 and CDR2: SGHTA, FQGNSA. With 1 base removed from V and 6 bases from J, the gap between germline ends came to 12 bases. The CDR3 spans 15 residues. Here the CDR3 DNA reads TGTGCCAGCAGCTTAGAAGGGGCCCCTTATGAAAAACTGTTTTTT. Protein product: CASSLEGAPYEKLFF.

This clone has a single count. The rearrangement uses TRBV19 and TRBJ2-7, with 11 bases fitting TRBD1. Germline loops: CDR1 LNHDA, CDR2 SQIVND (reference sequence). V was pared by 6 bases and J by 4 bases, with 8 bases of the junction left unmatched. This CDR3 spans 15 amino acids. The CDR3 bases are TGTGCCAGTAGGGACCCGGGACAGGGGGATTACGAGCAGTACTTC. This sequence encodes CASRDPGQGDYEQYF.

The chain carries TRBV14 and TRBJ1-6, with D maybe TRBD1 (5 bases). Trimming pared 3 bases from V and 10 bases from J, leaving 19 bases between. The CDR3 runs to 16 residues. Germline assignment: CDR1 SGHDN and CDR2 FVKESK. The CDR3 DNA reads as TGTGCCAGCAGCCATCACGCGGGACCCCTTGGGTCACCCCTCCACTTT. This gives the protein CASSHHAGPLGSPLHF.

This CDR3 reads CASSARTAGSNYGYTF. For the CDR3, the DNA is TGTGCCAGCAGTGCCCGGACAGCGGGGTCTAACTATGGCTACACCTTC. The J gene is TRBJ1-2, the V gene TRBV2, with D perhaps matching TRBD1 (6 bases). The CDR3 has 16 residues. Germline CDR1 reads SNHLY; CDR2 reads FYNNEI. V was clipped by 4 bases and J by 0 bases, with 15 bases between them.

The chain links TRBV9 to TRBJ2-7; TRBD2 matches 7 bases. Unmatched junction bases numbered 10, after V lost 5 bases and J lost 2 bases. The CDR3 loop spans 15 amino acids. Looked up from germline, CDR1 is SGDLS and CDR2 is YYNGEE. This CDR3 reads CASSPEASGAYEQYF. CDR3 nucleotides: TGTGCCAGCAGTCCCGAGGCTAGCGGAGCCTACGAGCAGTACTTC.

The DNA of the CDR3 is TGTGCCAGCAGCCCCCGACAGGGATTCAATCAGCCCCAGCATTTT. Its protein is CASSPRQGFNQPQHF. The chain combines TRBV7-2 with TRBJ1-5, with TRBD1 identical over 7 bases. Germline CDR1 SGHTA, CDR2 FQGNSA. The V segment lost 5 bases and the J segment 3 bases; nucleotides outside the gene matches: 7. The CDR3 is made up of 15 amino acids.

This chain links TRBV19 with TRBJ1-2, with 7 bases identical to TRBD1. The CDR3 is 12 residues long. V gave up 4 bases and J gave up 7 bases; unmatched junction bases: 3. Germline-derived CDR1 and CDR2 are LNHDA and SQIVND (reference sequence). The CDR3: CASSNRGTGYTF. The CDR3 DNA is TGTGCCAGTAGTAACAGGGGTACTGGCTACACCTTC.

The genes are TRBV7-9 and TRBJ1-1; TRBD1 agrees at 10 bases. The trim removed 7 bases at V and 4 bases at J, leaving 6 bases unmatched. The CDR3 runs to 14 residues. Germline-derived CDR1 and CDR2 are SEHNR and FQNEAQ (reference sequence). The CDR3 nucleotides are TGTGCCAGCATTACTGACAGGGGGCCCACTGAAGCTTTCTTT. This codes for CASITDRGPTEAFF.

The gene calls are TRBV4-1 and TRBJ2-3; D possibly corresponds to TRBD2 (5 bases). The V and J ends lost 0 bases and 2 bases respectively, with 9 bases between them. There are 15 residues in the CDR3. Per the germline V gene, CDR1 is MGHRA and CDR2 is YSYEKL. DNA of the CDR3: TGCGCCAGCAGCCAAGAGCGGGCGTACACAGATACGCAGTATTTT. Translating gives CASSQERAYTDTQYF.

This clone was seen just once. The chain uses TRBV24-1 and TRBJ2-2, with 9 nucleotides matching TRBD1. CDR1 KGHDR and CDR2 SFDVKD come from the germline V gene. This CDR3 spans 15 amino acids. The junction had 7 bases not matched to a gene; V was cut back by 3 bases and J by 9 bases. In DNA form, the CDR3 reads TGTGCCACCAGTGATACGGGACAGGGATCCCGGGAGCTGTTTTTT. Translation gives CATSDTGQGSRELFF.

J is TRBJ1-1 and V is TRBV4-1; D not certain. V lost 3 bases to trimming and J lost 0 bases, with 11 bases between them. Germline V CDR1 and CDR2: MGHRA, YSYEKL. This CDR3 has 15 amino acids. CDR3 sequence reads: CASSHLIQVNTEAFF. As DNA, the CDR3 is TGCGCCAGCAGCCATCTCATACAAGTGAACACTGAAGCTTTCTTT.